This entry lists 9 T cell receptor beta chains sequenced from one sample in a study of blood T cells in healthy people across ages (dated by TCRdb to between 2014 and 2017). The library was produced with 5' RACE. Sequencing relied on an Illumina HiSeq 2500. A second PCR of about 7 to 12 cycles was performed with a sample-barcoded 5' primer and a J-beta primer mix. The public reads were quality trimmed at Q25 with fastp and then assembled into clones with MiXCR by TCRdb, keeping productive beta chains. CDR3 protein duplicates are merged, each entry listing the most common genes and DNA. Recorded for this sample are roughly 1,500,000 distinct CDR3 sequences; 30% to 40% of them occurred a single time. Roughly 12% of the sample is taken by the ten largest. The source material was blood. The receptors stem from a woman aged 30 to 39 in good health.

This clonotype was counted a few times. The chain recombines TRBV9 with TRBJ2-7; weak D call: TRBD2 (5 bases). The germline gives CDR1 SGDLS, CDR2 YYNGEE. V lost 0 bases, J lost 3 bases, and 10 bases lay in between. The CDR3 has 14 residues. The CDR3 reads CASSVEIEGYEQYF. The CDR3 DNA is TGTGCCAGCAGCGTAGAAATCGAGGGCTACGAGCAGTACTTC.

The chain has TRBV13 and TRBJ2-5, with 9 bases lining up with TRBD1. The better agreement between TRBJ2-7 and the DNA end casts doubt on the J call. Germline V CDR1 and CDR2: PRHDT, FYEKMQ (reference sequence). The CDR3 totals 13 residues. CDR3 loop: CASSRDRAIEQYF. The DNA of the CDR3 is TGTGCCAGCAGTAGGGACAGGGCTATCGAGCAGTACTTC.

This clonotype was recorded at least ten times. The V call is TRBV29-1, the J call TRBJ1-2; D unclear. Germline V lookup: CDR1 SQVTM, CDR2 ANQGSEA. V lost 7 bases to trimming and J lost 4 bases, with 13 bases between them. This CDR3 is built from 12 residues. The CDR3 DNA is TGCAGCGCCGCGGGTCAGGCCTATGGCTACACCTTC. Its protein product is CSAAGQAYGYTF.

The gene calls are TRBV19 and TRBJ2-3; D is unresolved. This CDR3 contains 14 residues. CDR1 LNHDA and CDR2 SQIVND come from the germline V gene (reference sequence). The V end lost 0 bases, the J end lost 6 bases, and 10 bases lay between the germline ends. CDR3 protein: CASSIDLGSDTQYF. The CDR3 DNA reads as TGTGCCAGTAGTATAGATCTGGGTTCGGATACGCAGTATTTT.

The sample holds many counts of this clonotype. The chain combines TRBV4-1 with TRBJ2-5; 8 bases align to TRBD2. The CDR3 contains 16 residues. CDR1 and CDR2 from the germline V gene are MGHRA and YSYEKL. V lost 0 bases to trimming and J lost 4 bases; unmatched junction nucleotides: 7. This chain's CDR3 is CASSQDDGRAPETQYF. The CDR3 DNA follows: TGCGCCAGCAGCCAAGACGACGGGAGGGCTCCAGAGACCCAGTACTTC.

This clonotype was observed a few times. The CDR3 DNA follows: TGCAGTGCTAGGCGGGCAGGGGAAGGCTTCGAGCAGTACTTC. It specifies CSARRAGEGFEQYF. The V call is TRBV20-1, the J call TRBJ2-5; TRBD1 might be the D (6 bases). With the DNA end fitting TRBJ2-7 better, the J assignment may be wrong. CDR3 length: 14 residues. Germline loops: CDR1 DFQATT, CDR2 SNEGSKA (reference sequence).

The rearrangement joins TRBV24-1 to TRBJ2-3; maybe TRBD1 (5 bases). There are 15 residues in the CDR3. V lost 2 bases to trimming and J lost 5 bases, with 13 bases between them. Germline V gene sequence: CDR1 KGHDR, CDR2 SFDVKD. In DNA form, the CDR3 reads TGTGCCACCAGTGATTCCCAGGACATCCGAGATACGCAGTATTTT. Translation gives CATSDSQDIRDTQYF.

This clonotype was seen only a few times. This rearrangement joins TRBV24-1 to TRBJ2-1; no firm D call. Germline V gives CDR1 KGHDR, CDR2 SFDVKD. The CDR3 length is 17 residues. Trimming left V 4 bases short and J 0 bases short, with 15 bases between. CDR3 sequence reads: CATSEGGRSSSYNEQFF. CDR3 DNA: TGTGCCACCAGTGAGGGCGGTCGTTCCAGCTCCTACAATGAGCAGTTCTTC.

This clonotype was picked up many times. CDR3 sequence (DNA): TGCGCCAGCAGCGCGGTCGGGGGCGGAGGTGAGCAGTTCTTC. Residues: CASSAVGGGGEQFF. The chain couples TRBV4-1 to TRBJ2-1, with D perhaps being TRBD1 or TRBD2 (6 bases each). The CDR3 extends over 14 amino acids. V was trimmed by 5 bases and J by 9 bases, leaving 17 bases between them. Germline assignment: CDR1 MGHRA and CDR2 YSYEKL.